The clone carrying this TCR beta chain occurred many times. Antigen unknown. Time point reported: newly diagnosed GD, antithyroid drugs for less than 3 months. Extracted PBMC RNA gave rise to the TCR library. The CDR3 extends over 13 amino acids. CDR1 MNHEY and CDR2 SMNVEV come from the germline V gene (reference sequence). V was pared by 4 bases and J by 1 base, with 8 bases between. This sample is drawn from a study of regulatory T cells in long-lasting Graves disease. Study-wide points: Persistent disease was characterized by preferential usage of TRBV28, TRBJ1-2 and TRBJ2-5. TCR diversity was lower in persistent Graves' patients than in newly diagnosed ones.

Arm-PCR of CDR3 regions and iRepertoire HTBI primers were used to build TCR beta libraries. In the study's own analysis: Among the samples, 60 to 75 TRBV and 14 TRBJ segments were identified. MiXCR was run by TCRdb on the multiplex PCR reads, yielding one entry per CDR3 protein. Here the V and J calls rest on TCRdb's processing, not on the authors' analysis. The top ten hold more than 35% of the sample, which has around 330,000 distinct CDR3 sequences, about 20% seen once. The receptor's source is a female donor with Graves disease. The material sequenced was peripheral blood mononuclear cells (PBMCs), taken at new diagnosis, from a patient treated with antithyroid drugs. The J gene is TRBJ2-7, the V gene TRBV27; D unresolved. CDR3 nucleotides: TGTGCCAGCAGTTGGCAGGCTTCCTACGAGCAGTACTTC. Its protein product is CASSWQASYEQYF.